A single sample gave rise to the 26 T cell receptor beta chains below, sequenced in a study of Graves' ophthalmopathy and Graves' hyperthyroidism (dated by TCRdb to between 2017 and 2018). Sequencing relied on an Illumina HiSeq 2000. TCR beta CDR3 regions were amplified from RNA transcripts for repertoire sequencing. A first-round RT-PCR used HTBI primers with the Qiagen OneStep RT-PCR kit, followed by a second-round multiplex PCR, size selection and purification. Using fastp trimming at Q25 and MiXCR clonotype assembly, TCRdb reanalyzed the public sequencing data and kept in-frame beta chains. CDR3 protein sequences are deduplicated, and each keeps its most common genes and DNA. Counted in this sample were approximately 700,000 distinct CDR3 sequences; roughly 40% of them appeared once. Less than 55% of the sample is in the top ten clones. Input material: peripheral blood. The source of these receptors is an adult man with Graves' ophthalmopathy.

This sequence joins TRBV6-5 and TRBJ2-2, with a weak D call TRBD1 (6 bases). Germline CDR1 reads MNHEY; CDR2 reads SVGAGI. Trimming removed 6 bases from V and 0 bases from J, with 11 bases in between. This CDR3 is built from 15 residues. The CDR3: CASRRGDTNTGELFF. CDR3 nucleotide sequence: TGTGCCAGCAGACGTGGGGACACGAACACCGGGGAGCTGTTTTTT.

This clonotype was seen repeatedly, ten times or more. The CDR3 nucleotides read TGCAGCGTTGAGGAGGGGACAGTGTTTTTT. Translation gives CSVEEGTVFF. The chain joins TRBV29-1 to TRBJ1-4; TRBD1 aligns across 7 bases. Germline CDR1 reads SQVTM; CDR2 reads ANQGSEA. This CDR3 has 10 residues. V was pared by 3 bases and J by 15 bases, with 4 bases of the junction left unmatched.

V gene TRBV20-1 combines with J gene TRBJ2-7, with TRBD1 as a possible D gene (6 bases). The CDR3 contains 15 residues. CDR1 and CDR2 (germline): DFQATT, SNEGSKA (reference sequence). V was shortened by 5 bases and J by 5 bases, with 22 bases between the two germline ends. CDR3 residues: CSARLTGYRLDEQYF. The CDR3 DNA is TGCAGTGCTCGCTTGACAGGATATCGTTTGGACGAGCAGTACTTC.

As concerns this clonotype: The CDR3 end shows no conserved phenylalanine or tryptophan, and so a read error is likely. CDR3 region: CASTSSGAFTGELFL. The CDR3 nucleotides read TGTGCCAGCACGTCTTCGGGGGCGTTCACCGGGGAGCTGTTTCTT. The chain recombines TRBV25-1 with TRBJ2-2; possibly TRBD1 or TRBD2 for D (6 bases each). Looked up from germline, CDR1 is MGHDK and CDR2 is SYGVNS. Trimming took 7 bases from V and 4 from J, leaving 16 bases between them. The CDR3 has 15 residues.

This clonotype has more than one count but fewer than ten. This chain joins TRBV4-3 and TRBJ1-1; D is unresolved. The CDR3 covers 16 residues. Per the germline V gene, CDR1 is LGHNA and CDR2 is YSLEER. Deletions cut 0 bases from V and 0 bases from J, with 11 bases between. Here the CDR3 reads CASSQDDGRVNTEAFF. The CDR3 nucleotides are TGCGCCAGCAGCCAAGACGACGGTAGGGTGAACACTGAAGCTTTCTTT.

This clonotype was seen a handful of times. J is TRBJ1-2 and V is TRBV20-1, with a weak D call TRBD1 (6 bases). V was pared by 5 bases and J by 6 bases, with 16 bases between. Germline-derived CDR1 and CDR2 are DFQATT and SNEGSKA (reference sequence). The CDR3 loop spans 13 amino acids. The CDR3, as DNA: TGCAGTGCTTCCACAGGGTGGGAGAATGGCTACACCTTC. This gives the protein CSASTGWENGYTF.

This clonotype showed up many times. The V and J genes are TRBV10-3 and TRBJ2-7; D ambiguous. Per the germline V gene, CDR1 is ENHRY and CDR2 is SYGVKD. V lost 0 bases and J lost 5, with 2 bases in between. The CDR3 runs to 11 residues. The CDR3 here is CAISESHEQYF. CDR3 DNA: TGTGCCATCAGTGAGTCTCACGAGCAGTACTTC.

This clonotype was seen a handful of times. The CDR3 is CASSRSGRINEKLFF. The CDR3, as DNA: TGTGCCAGCAGTCGATCGGGACGGATAAATGAAAAACTGTTTTTT. The chain employs TRBV6-5 and TRBJ1-4, with D possibly TRBD1 on 5 matching bases. Between the trimmed V and J ends, which lost 5 bases and 5 bases, there was a span of 15 bases. Germline V gives CDR1 MNHEY, CDR2 SVGAGI. CDR3 length: 15 amino acids.

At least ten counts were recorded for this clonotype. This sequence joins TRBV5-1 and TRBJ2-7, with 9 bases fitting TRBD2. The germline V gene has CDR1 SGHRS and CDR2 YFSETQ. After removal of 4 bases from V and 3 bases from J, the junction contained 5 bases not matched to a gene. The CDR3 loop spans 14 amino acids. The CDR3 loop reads CASSKTSGLYEQYF. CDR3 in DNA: TGCGCCAGCAGCAAGACTAGCGGACTCTACGAGCAGTACTTC.

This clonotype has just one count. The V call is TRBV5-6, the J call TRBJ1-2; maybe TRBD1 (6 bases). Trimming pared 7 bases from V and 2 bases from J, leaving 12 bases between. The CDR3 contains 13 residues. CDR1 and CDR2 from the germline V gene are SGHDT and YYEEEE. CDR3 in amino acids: CASGSDSNYGYTF. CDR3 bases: TGTGCCAGCGGCTCGGACAGCAACTATGGCTACACCTTC.

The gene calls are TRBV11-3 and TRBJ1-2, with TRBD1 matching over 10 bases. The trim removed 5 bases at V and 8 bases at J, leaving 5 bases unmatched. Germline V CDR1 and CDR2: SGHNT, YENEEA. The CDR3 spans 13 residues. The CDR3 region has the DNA TGTGCCAGCAGCCTCGGACAGGGGGAGGGCTACACCTTC. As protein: CASSLGQGEGYTF.

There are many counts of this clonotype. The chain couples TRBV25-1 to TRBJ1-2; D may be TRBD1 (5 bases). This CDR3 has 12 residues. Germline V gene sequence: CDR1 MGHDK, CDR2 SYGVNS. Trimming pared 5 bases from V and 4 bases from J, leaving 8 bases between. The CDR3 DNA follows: TGTGCCAGCAGTCTCCAGGGCTATGGCTACACCTTC. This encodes CASSLQGYGYTF.

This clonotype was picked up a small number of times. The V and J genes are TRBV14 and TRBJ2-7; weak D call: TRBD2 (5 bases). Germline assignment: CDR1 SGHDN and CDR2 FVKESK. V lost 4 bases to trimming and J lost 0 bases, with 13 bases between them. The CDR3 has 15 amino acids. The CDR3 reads CASSRITAVSYEQYF. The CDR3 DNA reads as TGTGCCAGCAGCCGCATAACAGCGGTCTCCTACGAGCAGTACTTC.

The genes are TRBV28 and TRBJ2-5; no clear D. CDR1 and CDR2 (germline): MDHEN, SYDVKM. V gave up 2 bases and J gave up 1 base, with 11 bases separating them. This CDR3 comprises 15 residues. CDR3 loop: CASSLRGRAQETQYF. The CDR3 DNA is TGTGCCAGCAGTTTACGTGGACGTGCCCAAGAGACCCAGTACTTC.

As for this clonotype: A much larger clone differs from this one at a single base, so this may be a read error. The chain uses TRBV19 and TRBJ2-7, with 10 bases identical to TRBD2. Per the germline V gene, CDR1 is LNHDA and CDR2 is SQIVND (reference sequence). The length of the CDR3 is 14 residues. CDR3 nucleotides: TGTGCCGGTAGTATAGCGGGAGGTGGCTACGAGCAGTACTTC. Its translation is CAGSIAGGGYEQYF. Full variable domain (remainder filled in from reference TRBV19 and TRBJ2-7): DGGITQSPKYLFRKEGQNVTLSCEQNLNHDAMYWYRQDPGQGLRLIYYSQIVNDFQKGDIAEGYSVSREKKESFPLTVTSAQKNPTAFYLCAGSIAGGGYEQYFGPGTRLTVT.

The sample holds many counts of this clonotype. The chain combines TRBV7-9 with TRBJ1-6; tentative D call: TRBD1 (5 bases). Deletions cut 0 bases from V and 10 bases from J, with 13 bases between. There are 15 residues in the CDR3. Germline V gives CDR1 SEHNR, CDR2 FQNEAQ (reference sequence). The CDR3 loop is CASSLAGAGNSPLHF. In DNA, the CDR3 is TGTGCCAGCAGCTTAGCAGGGGCAGGGAACTCACCCCTCCACTTT.

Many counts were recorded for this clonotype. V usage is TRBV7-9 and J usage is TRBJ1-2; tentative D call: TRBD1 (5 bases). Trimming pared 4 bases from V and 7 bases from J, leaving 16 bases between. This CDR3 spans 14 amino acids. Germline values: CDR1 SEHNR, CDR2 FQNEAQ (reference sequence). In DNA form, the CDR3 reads TGTGCCAGCAGCTCCCTTACAGGAAAGGTTGGCTACACCTTC. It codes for CASSSLTGKVGYTF.

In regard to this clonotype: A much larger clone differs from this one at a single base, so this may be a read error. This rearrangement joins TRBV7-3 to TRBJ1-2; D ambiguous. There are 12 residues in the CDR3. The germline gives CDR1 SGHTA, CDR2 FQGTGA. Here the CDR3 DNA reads TGTGCCAGCAGCCATGAAAACTATGGCTGCACCTTC. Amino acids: CASSHENYGCTF.

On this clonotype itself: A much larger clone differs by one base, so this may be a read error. The CDR3 region is CTSSSTGRQAFF. CDR3 bases: TGTACCAGCAGTTCGACAGGCCGTCAAGCTTTCTTT. The rearrangement joins TRBV2 to TRBJ1-1; TRBD1 is a possible D gene (6 bases). Germline CDR1 and CDR2: SNHLY and FYNNEI. This CDR3 spans 12 amino acids.

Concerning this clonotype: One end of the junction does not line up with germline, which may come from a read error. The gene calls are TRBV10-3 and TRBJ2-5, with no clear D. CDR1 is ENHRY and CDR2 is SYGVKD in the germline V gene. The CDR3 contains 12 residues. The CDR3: CASSGRARTQYF. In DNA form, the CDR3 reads TGTGCCAGCAGTGGACGGGCCAGGACCCAGTACTTC.

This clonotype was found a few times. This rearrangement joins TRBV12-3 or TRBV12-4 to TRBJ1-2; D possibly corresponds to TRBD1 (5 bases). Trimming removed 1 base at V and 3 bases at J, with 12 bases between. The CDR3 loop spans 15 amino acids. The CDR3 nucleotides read TGTGCCAGCAGTTTAGTGGCAGGGAAAGACTATGGCTACACCTTC. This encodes CASSLVAGKDYGYTF.

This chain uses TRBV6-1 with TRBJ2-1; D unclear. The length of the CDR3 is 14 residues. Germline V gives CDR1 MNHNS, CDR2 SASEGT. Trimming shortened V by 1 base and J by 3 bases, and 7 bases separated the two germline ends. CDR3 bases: TGTGCCAGCAGTGAAGTGGGCTTCTACAATGAGCAGTTCTTC. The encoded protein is CASSEVGFYNEQFF.

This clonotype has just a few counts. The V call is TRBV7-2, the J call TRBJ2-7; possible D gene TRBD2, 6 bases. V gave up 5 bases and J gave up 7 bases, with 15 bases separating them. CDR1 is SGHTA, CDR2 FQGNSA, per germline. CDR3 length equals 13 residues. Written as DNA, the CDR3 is TGTGCCAGCAGCCGTGGGACTTCCCAAGAGCAGTACTTC. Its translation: CASSRGTSQEQYF.

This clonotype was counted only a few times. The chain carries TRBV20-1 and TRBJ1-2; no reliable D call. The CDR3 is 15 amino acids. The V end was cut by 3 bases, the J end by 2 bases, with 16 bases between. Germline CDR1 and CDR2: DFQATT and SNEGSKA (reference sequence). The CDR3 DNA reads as TGCAGTGCTAGTTCAGTCTGGACTCTGAACTATGGCTACACCTTC. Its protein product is CSASSVWTLNYGYTF.

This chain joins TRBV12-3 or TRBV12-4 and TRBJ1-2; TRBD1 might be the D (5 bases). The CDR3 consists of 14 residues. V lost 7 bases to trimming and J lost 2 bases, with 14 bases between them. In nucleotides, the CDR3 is TGTGCCAGCAACCGCAGGGACGTCAACTATGGCTACACCTTC. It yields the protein CASNRRDVNYGYTF.

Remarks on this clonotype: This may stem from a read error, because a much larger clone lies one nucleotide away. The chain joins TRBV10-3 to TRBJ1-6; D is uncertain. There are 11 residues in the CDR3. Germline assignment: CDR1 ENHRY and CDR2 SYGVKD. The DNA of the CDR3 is TGTGCCAGCAGTTCGGAACCACCCCTCCACTTT. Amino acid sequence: CASSSEPPLHF.